This T cell receptor (beta chain) was identified during a study of blood T cell repertoires in COVID-19. Background on the study: T cells, B-cell-depleted T cells, or PBMCs supplied cDNA or gDNA.

The V end was cut by 3 bases, the J end by 8 bases, with 17 bases between. The CDR3 has 15 amino acids. Germline V CDR1 and CDR2: SGHRS, YFSETQ. TCRdb's copy holds only in-frame clones and misses some; the assay was immunoSEQ multiplex PCR. The sample comprises 170,000 or so clones, about 78% of which are singletons, and 17% rests with the top ten. Recovered status applied to Cohort 3 donors who had two consecutive negative PCRs. It also applied to those with clearance or with symptom resolution. The chain carries TRBV5-1 and TRBJ2-2, with a possible D match to TRBD1 (6 bases). Sequenced material: PBMCs or T cells enriched from blood (not recorded which). This receptor was obtained from a woman aged 50 to 60 who had recovered from COVID-19. DNA of the CDR3: TGCGCCAGCAGCTGGGACACACTTCCCACAGGGGAGCTGTTTTTT. It translates to CASSWDTLPTGELFF.